Following are 32 T cell receptor beta chains from one sample sequenced in a study of shared clonotypes between healthy human individuals. Sequencing used immunoSEQ multiplex PCR; TCRdb keeps in-frame clones, though not all of them. The sample includes approximately 87,000 clones, about 61% seen only once; the top ten take about half. The sample comprised memory CD8+ T cells sorted from blood. Described subset: CD45RO+ cells pooled with CCR7-negative TemRA cells. The source is a man aged 25-45 years in good health.

J is TRBJ2-7 and V is TRBV9, with 12 positions matching TRBD2. The V gene end was trimmed by 4 bases and the J gene end by 1 base; junction bases not matched to a gene: 9. This CDR3 has 17 residues. CDR1 is SGDLS, CDR2 YYNGEE, per germline. This CDR3 reads CASSPRTSGTLSYEQYF. For the CDR3, the DNA is TGTGCCAGCAGCCCGCGGACTAGCGGGACCCTATCCTACGAGCAGTACTTC.

On this clone: The same CDR3 also results from other DNA sequences found in this sample. The V and J genes are TRBV10-1 and TRBJ2-3, with 7 bases matching TRBD2. The germline V gene encodes CDR1 WNHNN and CDR2 SYGVQD (reference sequence). This CDR3 contains 15 residues. V shed 6 bases, J shed 4 bases, and the junction held 10 bases outside the gene matches. This CDR3 reads CASRAGLVDADTQYF. Written as DNA, the CDR3 is TGCGCCAGCAGAGCCGGACTAGTAGATGCAGATACGCAGTATTTT.

This clone has a single count. V usage is TRBV4-2 and J usage is TRBJ1-1; no clear D gene. Trimming left V 5 bases short and J 3 bases short, with 10 bases between. Germline CDR1 is LGHNA and CDR2 is YNFKEQ. The CDR3 is made up of 13 amino acids. This CDR3 is CASSLWEHTEAFF. CDR3 nucleotide sequence: TGTGCCAGCAGCTTATGGGAACACACTGAAGCTTTCTTT.

V is TRBV5-5 and J is TRBJ2-1; possibly TRBD1 or TRBD2 for D (5 bases each). Germline lookup yields CDR1 SGHKS and CDR2 YYEKEE (reference sequence). V gave up 4 bases and J gave up 0 bases, with 11 bases separating them. The CDR3 covers 15 residues. The CDR3 here is CASSRRDGSYNEQFF. Here the CDR3 DNA reads TGTGCCAGCAGCAGAAGGGACGGCTCCTACAATGAGCAGTTCTTC.

The chain employs TRBV19 and TRBJ1-5; no clear D. V lost 7 bases to trimming and J lost 4 bases, with 17 bases between them. The CDR3 consists of 15 residues. The germline gives CDR1 LNHDA, CDR2 SQIVND (reference sequence). As DNA, the CDR3 is TGTGCCAGTACTCATGGGTCGTGGAAGAATCAGCCCCAGCATTTT. The encoded protein is CASTHGSWKNQPQHF.

A few counts support this clone. This rearrangement joins TRBV7-9 to TRBJ2-1; D may be TRBD2 (6 bases). The germline gives CDR1 SEHNR, CDR2 FQNEAQ (reference sequence). Trimming cost V 6 bases and J 6 bases, with 12 bases left between them. The CDR3 spans 13 residues. CDR3 sequence: CASRVAETNEQFF. The CDR3 nucleotides read TGTGCCAGCAGGGTAGCGGAGACCAATGAGCAGTTCTTC. The full variable domain, in which reference TRBV7-9 and TRBJ2-1 provide the parts outside the CDR3, is DTGVSQNPRHKITKRGQNVTFRCDPISEHNRLYWYRQTLGQGPEFLTYFQNEAQLEKSRLLSDRFSAERPKGSFSTLEIQRTEQGDSAMYLCASRVAETNEQFFGPGTRLTVL.

This chain joins TRBV13 and TRBJ2-1; the D call may be TRBD1 or TRBD2 (5 bases each). V lost 5 bases and J 7 bases, leaving 12 bases between the germline ends. Germline V gene data show CDR1 as PRHDT and CDR2 as FYEKMQ (reference sequence). This CDR3 comprises 13 residues. The DNA of the CDR3 is TGTGCCAGCAGCGCCTACTGGGGGAATGAGCAGTTCTTC. As protein: CASSAYWGNEQFF.

This chain joins TRBV7-2 and TRBJ2-3; TRBD2 might be the D (7 bases). The CDR3 runs 15 residues. Germline V gene sequence: CDR1 SGHTA, CDR2 FQGNSA. Trimming took off 5 bases at V and 4 bases at J, with 16 bases between the two ends. CDR3 sequence reads: CASSLIRGASDTQYF. For the CDR3, the DNA is TGTGCCAGCAGCCTCATCCGGGGGGCGTCAGATACGCAGTATTTT.

Many counts were recorded for this clone. This chain joins TRBV4-1 and TRBJ2-1; D unresolved. The germline CDR1 and CDR2 sequences are MGHRA and YSYEKL. The CDR3 has 17 residues. The germline V and J ends were trimmed by 0 bases and 1 base, with 13 bases remaining between them. The CDR3 sequence: CASSQDRVSQSYNEQFF. The DNA of the CDR3 is TGCGCCAGCAGCCAAGATCGAGTCTCACAATCCTACAATGAGCAGTTCTTC.

This clone came up once. The chain links TRBV6-1 to TRBJ1-5; D is unclear. This CDR3 spans 17 amino acids. Trimming took 3 bases from V and 6 from J, leaving 21 bases between them. Germline V CDR1 and CDR2: MNHNS, SASEGT. CDR3 coding DNA: TGTGCCAGCAGTGACACCGTGGGTACCCAGTCGGTTCAGCCCCAGCATTTT. Encoded protein: CASSDTVGTQSVQPQHF.

V usage is TRBV10-1 and J usage is TRBJ1-4; TRBD1 matches 7 bases. The CDR3 length is 13 residues. Germline-derived CDR1 and CDR2 are WNHNN and SYGVQD (reference sequence). V lost 4 bases, J lost 7 bases, and 3 bases stayed unmatched. The CDR3 region has the DNA TGCGCCAGCAGTGGACAGGGCTCTGAAAAACTGTTTTTT. Its translation is CASSGQGSEKLFF.

This clone was detected only a few times. This chain links TRBV5-4 with TRBJ2-7; TRBD2 matches at 16 bases. The J segment lost 1 base and the V segment lost 4 bases, leaving 5 bases of the junction unmatched. Germline V gives CDR1 SGHNT, CDR2 YYREEE (reference sequence). This CDR3 spans 17 amino acids. The CDR3 reads CASSPGTSGRGSYEQYF. CDR3 nucleotide sequence: TGTGCCAGCAGCCCCGGGACTAGCGGGAGGGGTTCCTACGAGCAGTACTTC.

Comment on this clone: A read error may be the cause here, since a much bigger clone is one base away. V gene TRBV6-1 combines with J gene TRBJ2-3, with TRBD2 identical over 12 bases. The CDR3 loop spans 15 amino acids. From germline, CDR1 is MNHNS and CDR2 SASEGT. The ends lost 2 bases at V and 4 bases at J; junction bases unmatched: 1. The CDR3 DNA is TGTGCCAGCAGTGAACTAGCGGGAGGGCCAGATACGCAGTATTTT. It yields the protein CASSELAGGPDTQYF.

The gene calls are TRBV5-6 and TRBJ1-2, with D perhaps matching TRBD1 (5 bases). Germline CDR1 is SGHDT and CDR2 is YYEEEE. The length of the CDR3 is 14 residues. Trimming pared 2 bases from V and 2 bases from J, leaving 10 bases between. The CDR3 DNA is TGTGCCAGCAGCTTAAGGGGAGCGAACTATGGCTACACCTTC. It translates to CASSLRGANYGYTF.

This chain connects TRBV7-2 to TRBJ2-1; no firm D call. From germline, CDR1 is SGHTA and CDR2 FQGNSA. CDR3 size: 13 residues. V was shortened by 1 base and J by 6 bases, with 7 bases between the two germline ends. This chain's CDR3 is CASSLVWPNEQFF. CDR3 sequence (DNA): TGTGCCAGCAGCTTAGTCTGGCCCAATGAGCAGTTCTTC.

The rearrangement joins TRBV4-2 to TRBJ2-3; 9 nucleotides match TRBD2. Germline trimming cut 0 bases from V and 0 bases from J; bases unmatched to any gene: 4. The CDR3 loop spans 17 amino acids. Germline V CDR1 and CDR2: LGHNA, YNFKEQ. CDR3 coding DNA: TGTGCCAGCAGCCAAGACTGGCGGGAGGGTAGCACAGATACGCAGTATTTT. Its protein is CASSQDWREGSTDTQYF.

This clone has more than one count but fewer than ten. The DNA for the CDR3 is TGTGCCAGCAGCTTTGGGCTCGAGCAGTACTTC. Its translation: CASSFGLEQYF. The genes are TRBV5-6 and TRBJ2-7; D is uncertain. This CDR3 is built from 11 residues. The V gene lost 2 bases and the J gene lost 6 bases, with 6 bases spanning the gap. Germline V gene sequence: CDR1 SGHDT, CDR2 YYEEEE.

The rearrangement joins TRBV7-9 to TRBJ2-1, with 10 nucleotides matching TRBD2. This CDR3 has 15 amino acids. CDR1 SEHNR and CDR2 FQNEAQ come from the germline V gene (reference sequence). Trimming took 9 bases from V and 3 from J; bases not matched to a gene: 8. CDR3 sequence: CASGSGTSVYNEQFF. The CDR3 DNA sequence: TGTGCCAGTGGTAGTGGGACTAGCGTCTACAATGAGCAGTTCTTC.

This CDR3 reads CASELLGSGRETQYF. CDR3 DNA: TGTGCCAGCGAGCTATTGGGTTCAGGGCGGGAGACCCAGTACTTC. This chain connects TRBV7-9 to TRBJ2-5; a weak D match, TRBD1 (5 bases). V dropped 8 bases and J dropped 5 bases, with 21 bases sitting between them. The CDR3 is 15 residues long. Per the germline V gene, CDR1 is SEHNR and CDR2 is FQNEAQ (reference sequence).

V usage is TRBV2 and J usage is TRBJ2-7; 9 nucleotides align to TRBD1. The CDR3 length is 15 residues. V gave up 2 bases and J gave up 4 bases; unmatched junction bases: 6. From germline, CDR1 is SNHLY and CDR2 FYNNEI. The chain's CDR3 is CASSESAGQGYEQYF. The CDR3 bases are TGTGCCAGCAGTGAAAGTGCGGGACAGGGTTACGAGCAGTACTTC.

The chain recombines TRBV4-2 with TRBJ1-2; 7 bases map to TRBD1. Looked up from germline, CDR1 is LGHNA and CDR2 is YNFKEQ. V was clipped by 4 bases and J by 7 bases; unmatched bases: 21. CDR3 length equals 18 residues. The CDR3 bases are TGTGCCAGCAGCCCGATACAGGGGCGCCCAGAAAGTATAGGTGGCTACACCTTC. Amino acids: CASSPIQGRPESIGGYTF.

This clone has just a few counts. Relative to the germline gene, one junction end is altered; a read error may explain this. The chain is built from TRBV7-9 and TRBJ2-1; 9 nucleotides align to TRBD2. CDR1 is SEHNR and CDR2 is FQNEAQ in the germline V gene (reference sequence). There are 18 residues in the CDR3. The CDR3 DNA is TGTGCCAGCACCTTAGTAAGCGGGAGGACCCCCTCCTACAATGAGCAGTTCTTC. Protein sequence: CASTLVSGRTPSYNEQFF.

In regard to this clone: This may be a read error: a much more frequent sequence differs by one nucleotide. Other nucleotide sequences in the sample specify the same CDR3. The gene calls are TRBV6-1 and TRBJ2-7; 11 bases match TRBD1. After removal of 6 bases from V and 4 bases from J, the junction contained 5 bases not matched to a gene. CDR1 is MNHNS and CDR2 is SASEGT in the germline V gene. The CDR3 covers 14 residues. The CDR3 DNA is TGTGCCAGCAGCGCCGGGACAGGGGGGTACGAGCAGTACTTC. It is translated as CASSAGTGGYEQYF.

The chain employs TRBV9 and TRBJ2-3, with 8 bases that match TRBD1. J gave up 5 bases and V 2 bases, and 7 bases lay outside the gene matches. CDR3 size: 15 residues. The germline V gene has CDR1 SGDLS and CDR2 YYNGEE. CDR3: CASSVAGGAGDTQYF. CDR3 nucleotide sequence: TGTGCCAGCAGCGTCGCAGGGGGCGCAGGAGATACGCAGTATTTT.

The chain is built from TRBV13 and TRBJ1-1; a possible D gene is TRBD1 (5 bases). The CDR3 runs 13 residues. In germline, CDR1 is PRHDT, CDR2 FYEKMQ (reference sequence). Trimming pared 6 bases from V and 8 bases from J, leaving 16 bases between. CDR3: CASREGHFTEAFF. The DNA of the CDR3 is TGTGCCAGCAGGGAGGGGCACTTTACGGAAGCTTTCTTT.

This clone showed up just a few times. This rearrangement joins TRBV4-2 to TRBJ2-2; D is unresolved. The V end was cut by 8 bases, the J end by 3 bases, with 10 bases between. There are 13 residues in the CDR3. Germline CDR1 reads LGHNA; CDR2 reads YNFKEQ. DNA of the CDR3: TGTGCCAGCCTCAGTGGGGACACCGGGGAGCTGTTTTTT. Protein: CASLSGDTGELFF.

There are many counts of this clone. CDR3: CASSRVGTEAFF. The CDR3, as DNA: TGTGCCAGCAGTCGAGTAGGGACTGAAGCTTTCTTT. This sequence joins TRBV6-5 and TRBJ1-1; D is uncertain. The CDR3 sequence is 12 residues long. Germline V gives CDR1 MNHEY, CDR2 SVGAGI. Trimming pared 5 bases from V and 5 bases from J, leaving 9 bases between.

The sample holds a few counts of this clone. The chain joins TRBV28 to TRBJ2-7; TRBD2 is a possible D gene (5 bases). Looked up from germline, CDR1 is MDHEN and CDR2 is SYDVKM. Trimming removed 5 bases from V and 2 bases from J, with 10 bases in between. The CDR3 covers 13 residues. CDR3 loop: CASSIRGTYEQYF. The DNA of the CDR3 is TGTGCCAGCAGTATCAGAGGGACCTACGAGCAGTACTTC. Variable domain in full (rest from reference TRBV28 and TRBJ2-7): DVKVTQSSRYLVKRTGEKVFLECVQDMDHENMFWYRQDPGLGLRLIYFSYDVKMKEKGDIPEGYSVSREKKERFSLILESASTNQTSMYLCASSIRGTYEQYFGPGTRLTVT.

This clone turned up a few times. The chain uses TRBV29-1 and TRBJ2-7; the D gene is possibly TRBD2 (6 bases). Trimming left V 6 bases short and J 6 bases short, with 12 bases between. The germline gives CDR1 SQVTM, CDR2 ANQGSEA. The CDR3 runs to 11 residues. CDR3: CSVLEGAEQYF. CDR3 nucleotides: TGCAGCGTGTTGGAGGGTGCCGAGCAGTACTTC.

The chain uses TRBV18 and TRBJ2-7; 8 bases align to TRBD1. Germline values: CDR1 KGHSH, CDR2 LQKENI. Unmatched junction bases numbered 13, after V lost 3 bases and J lost 6 bases. The CDR3 is 16 residues long. The CDR3 DNA reads as TGTGCCAGCTCACCCCGGGACAGGACGGACCACTTCGAGCAGTACTTC. Translated: CASSPRDRTDHFEQYF.

The chain uses TRBV9 and TRBJ2-2; D is possibly TRBD2 (6 bases). The CDR3 runs 16 residues. The germline V gene has CDR1 SGDLS and CDR2 YYNGEE. V lost 4 bases and J 5 bases, leaving 18 bases between the germline ends. The CDR3 DNA follows: TGTGCCAGCAGCCTAGCGATTAGTCTGGTGACCGGGGAGCTGTTTTTT. Protein product: CASSLAISLVTGELFF.

The genes are TRBV15 and TRBJ2-5; D is unresolved. The CDR3 totals 15 residues. V lost 5 bases to trimming and J lost 5 bases, with 18 bases between them. CDR1 is LNHNV and CDR2 is YYDKDF in the germline V gene (reference sequence). In DNA, the CDR3 is TGTGCCACCAGCCGTGCACCCCCGCGGATCGAGACCCAGTACTTC. Its protein is CATSRAPPRIETQYF.